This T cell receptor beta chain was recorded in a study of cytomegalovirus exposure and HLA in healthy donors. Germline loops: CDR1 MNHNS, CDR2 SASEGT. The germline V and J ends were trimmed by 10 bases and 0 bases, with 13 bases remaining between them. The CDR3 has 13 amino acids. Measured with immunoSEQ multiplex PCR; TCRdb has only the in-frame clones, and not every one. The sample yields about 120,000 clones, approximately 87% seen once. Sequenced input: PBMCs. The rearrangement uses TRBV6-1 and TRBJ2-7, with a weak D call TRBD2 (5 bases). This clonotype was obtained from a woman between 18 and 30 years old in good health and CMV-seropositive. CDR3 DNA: TGTGCCATCCCCGGGATCTACTCCTACGAGCAGTACTTC. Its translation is CAIPGIYSYEQYF.